The 12 T cell receptor beta chains presented below share a single source sample, sequenced in a study of shared clonotypes between healthy human individuals. Clones were read by immunoSEQ multiplex PCR, and TCRdb kept only the in-frame ones, dropping some. Of over 2 million clones listed, about nine tenths are singletons. Sequences were obtained from naive CD4+ T cells from PBMCs. Regarding subset: CD45RA+ positively selected. Receptors originate from a man younger than 30 in good health. Some clones in this sample may be carry-over from other donors' samples.

The rearrangement uses TRBV6-5 and TRBJ2-7; 8 bases are shared with TRBD2. V dropped 4 bases and J dropped 4; count of bases not matched to a gene: 9. CDR1 is MNHEY and CDR2 is SVGAGI in the germline V gene. The CDR3 is 15 residues long. The CDR3 coding sequence is TGTGCCAGCAGTTCGCCCAAAGCGGGAGTTTACGAGCAGTACTTC. Translated, it gives CASSSPKAGVYEQYF.

The CDR3 DNA is TGCGCCAGCAAAGAACAGGGGGCGTTGGGCGAGCAGTACTTC. It yields the protein CASKEQGALGEQYF. V and J are TRBV5-1 and TRBJ2-7; 9 nucleotides line up with TRBD1. CDR3 length: 14 amino acids. Germline V gene data show CDR1 as SGHRS and CDR2 as YFSETQ. Unmatched junction bases numbered 10, after V lost 6 bases and J lost 6 bases.

A remark on this clone: This sample also contains other DNA sequences that code for the same CDR3. The CDR3 here is CASSRQGGNTEAFF. The CDR3 DNA sequence: TGCGCCAGCAGTCGACAGGGCGGGAACACTGAAGCTTTCTTT. The gene calls are TRBV5-1 and TRBJ1-1; 7 bases map to TRBD1. The J segment lost 1 base and the V segment lost 5 bases, leaving 5 bases of the junction unmatched. The CDR3 has 14 amino acids. Germline assignment: CDR1 SGHRS and CDR2 YFSETQ.

This rearrangement joins TRBV4-1 to TRBJ2-6; D unclear. The V gene's germline CDR1 is MGHRA and CDR2 YSYEKL. The CDR3 has 18 residues. V was cut by 1 base and J by 1 base, with 14 bases left in between. The CDR3 protein is CASSQVSGSASGANVLTF. The CDR3 DNA is TGCGCCAGCAGCCAAGTAAGTGGGTCCGCATCTGGGGCCAACGTCCTGACTTTC.

The genes are TRBV19 and TRBJ1-4; D ambiguous. Trimming removed 0 bases at V and 7 bases at J, with 9 bases between. CDR1 and CDR2 from the germline V gene are LNHDA and SQIVND (reference sequence). The CDR3 is made up of 14 amino acids. The CDR3 is CASSIDYAGEKLFF. The CDR3 DNA follows: TGTGCCAGTAGTATAGATTACGCGGGTGAAAAACTGTTTTTT.

The rearrangement uses TRBV5-1 and TRBJ2-2; D assignment may be TRBD1 or TRBD2 (5 bases each). Trimming stripped 0 bases from V and 1 base from J, with 22 bases between. CDR3 length equals 20 residues. Germline V CDR1 and CDR2: SGHRS, YFSETQ. The CDR3, as DNA: TGCGCCAGCAGCTTGGCCCCTCGTTCCTCCGGGGCTGAGAACACCGGGGAGCTGTTTTTT. Protein product: CASSLAPRSSGAENTGELFF.

V and J are TRBV29-1 and TRBJ2-1; 10 bases fit TRBD1. The CDR3 extends over 13 amino acids. Germline CDR1 and CDR2: SQVTM and ANQGSEA. Unmatched junction bases numbered 3, after V lost 6 bases and J lost 4 bases. The CDR3 spells CSVRDRGYNEQFF. For the CDR3, the DNA is TGCAGCGTCCGGGACAGGGGATACAATGAGCAGTTCTTC.

In its sample, this clone was seen once. The V call is TRBV7-2, the J call TRBJ2-3, with TRBD2 as a possible D gene (5 bases). This CDR3 contains 12 residues. Trimming removed 7 bases from V and 7 bases from J, with 12 bases in between. From germline, CDR1 is SGHTA and CDR2 FQGNSA. The CDR3 here is CASNRAANTQYF. Written as DNA, the CDR3 is TGTGCCAGCAACAGAGCGGCGAATACGCAGTATTTT.

The chain joins TRBV5-6 to TRBJ1-4; perhaps TRBD1 as D (5 bases). Trimming pared 1 base from V and 7 bases from J, leaving 14 bases between. The germline CDR1 and CDR2 sequences are SGHDT and YYEEEE. CDR3 length: 15 amino acids. The chain's CDR3 is CASSLWGRRSEKLFF. The CDR3 DNA is TGTGCCAGCAGCTTGTGGGGCCGGAGAAGTGAAAAACTGTTTTTT. The variable domain in full, completed from reference TRBV5-6 and TRBJ1-4, reads DAGVTQSPTHLIKTRGQQVTLRCSPKSGHDTVSWYQQALGQGPQFIFQYYEEEERQRGNFPDRFSGHQFPNYSSELNVNALLLGDSALYLCASSLWGRRSEKLFFGSGTQLSVL.

The DNA of the CDR3 is TGTGCCACCAGGGGGACCCAGTACTTC. It translates to CATRGTQYF. The rearrangement joins TRBV18 to TRBJ2-5; weak D call: TRBD1 (6 bases). CDR1 and CDR2 from the germline V gene are KGHSH and LQKENI. V dropped 10 bases and J dropped 7 bases, with 7 bases sitting between them. This CDR3 is built from 9 residues.

In regard to this clone: Other nucleotide sequences in the sample specify the same CDR3. The V call is TRBV7-2, the J call TRBJ1-5, with D hard to call. The CDR3 runs to 15 residues. V was shortened by 2 bases and J by 2 bases, with 10 bases between the two germline ends. The germline CDR1 and CDR2 sequences are SGHTA and FQGNSA. CDR3 sequence: CASSLTGDGNQPQHF. In DNA, the CDR3 is TGTGCCAGCAGCTTAACTGGGGATGGCAATCAGCCCCAGCATTTT.

This chain uses TRBV19 with TRBJ1-5; D is undetermined. From germline, CDR1 is LNHDA and CDR2 SQIVND (reference sequence). Trimming shortened V by 3 bases and J by 3 bases, and 6 bases separated the two germline ends. The length of the CDR3 is 13 residues. The CDR3 loop reads CASSMITNQPQHF. CDR3 bases: TGTGCCAGTAGTATGATAACCAATCAGCCCCAGCATTTT.